The entry below gives a single TCR beta chain sequence along with its context. What it recognizes is unknown. Every patient underwent thyroid surgery untreated. This sample stems from a study of metastatic and nonmetastatic thyroid tumors. Study context: Across peripheral blood and tumor or nodule tissue samples taken from malignant and benign thyroid patients, the repertoires were compared with one another. Overall study results and limits: Reports indicated that malignant thyroid tumors showed significantly higher TCR beta diversity than benign nodules did, in blood and tumor.

As handled by the study authors: Building a distant-metastasis classifier for papillary thyroid cancer drew on CDR3 differences across clinicopathological groups. Through MiXCR, TCRdb re-clonotyped the PCR reads. The V and J calls, along with clone size, are taken from TCRdb and not from the paper's own processing. This table holds roughly 14,000 clones, approximately 31% found once. This TCR derives from a female donor with papillary thyroid cancer or a benign thyroid nodule (not recorded which). Some clones in this sample may be carry-over from other donors' samples. Sequenced sample: tumor tissue.

In DNA, the CDR3 is TGTGCCAGCAGTTACGGGGATGCGAGGGTCTACGAGCAGTACTTC. It encodes CASSYGDARVYEQYF. The chain combines TRBV6-7 with TRBJ2-7; TRBD2 is a possible D gene (5 bases). TRBV6-7 is an ORF, with its function uncertain. The V and J ends lost 2 bases and 3 bases respectively, with 14 bases between them. The CDR3 contains 15 residues.